This T cell receptor beta chain derives from a study of tumor-infiltrating lymphocytes in primary liver carcinoma. This CDR3 is 13 amino acids long. Germline V lookup: CDR1 MNHEY, CDR2 SVGEGT. Co-extracted RNA and DNA came from around 20-30 mg of unsorted bulk tissue. Five separate regions per tumor were sampled. The template, about 510 ng total RNA, yielded TCR beta cDNA made with a constant-region primer. Three nested multiplex PCR rounds, a slightly modified ARM-PCR, produced the libraries for TCR beta. TRBV1-TRBV30 forward primers paired with a C-beta reverse primer were used in the first two PCR rounds, which ran approximately 10 cycles each. MiXCR was run by TCRdb on the multiplex PCR reads, yielding one entry per CDR3 protein. The sample contains 50,000 to 60,000 distinct CDR3 sequences, around 82% of which appear only once. As for this clonotype: Its matching antigen is unknown. An end of the junction differs from the germline gene, which may be a read error.

Overall study results and limits: Merely some 7.5-24% of top clones spanned all five tumor regions. Whereas tumor region pairs overlapped more, tumor-adjacent and tumor-blood pairs overlapped less.

This clonotype was obtained from a man aged 40-50 years with primary liver carcinoma and hepatitis B virus infection. This chain connects TRBV6-2 or TRBV6-3 to TRBJ2-3; D is possibly TRBD2 (6 bases). The sequenced sample consisted of liver tumor tissue from sampling region 5. The subset here: tumor region T5, tumor centre. CDR3 coding DNA: TGTGTCAGCAGCCCCATGCGGGACGAACGGCAGTATTTT. It yields the protein CVSSPMRDERQYF.